Reported below is one TCR beta chain. Its target is unknown. Between the trimmed V and J ends, which lost 6 bases and 4 bases, there was a span of 18 bases. The CDR3 loop spans 15 amino acids. The V gene's germline CDR1 is KGHSH and CDR2 LQKENI. This sample is drawn from a study of cytomegalovirus exposure and HLA in healthy donors. Study results and limitations: Near-uniform donor sequencing depth was presumed by presence/absence analyses. Further analysis, carried out later, found HLA-associated TCR beta chains more clonally expanded than equally common other chains.

PCR used 60 Vbeta primers and 13 Jbeta primers. Using immunoSEQ multiplex PCR, the repertoire was profiled, and TCRdb retains in-frame clones only, with some absent. The data contain about 100,000 clones, around 74% of them singletons. The sequenced sample was PBMCs. This clonotype originated in a man aged 35 to 55 in good health and CMV-seropositive. The V and J genes are TRBV18 and TRBJ1-2, with unresolved D. This chain's CDR3 is CASSPASESGYGYTF. The CDR3 region has the DNA TGTGCCAGCTCTCCCGCGAGTGAATCAGGCTATGGCTACACCTTC.